The sequence of this T cell receptor (beta chain) was determined in a study of cytomegalovirus exposure and HLA in healthy donors (dated by TCRdb to about 2017). For the wider study: A later analysis indicated that the 100 to 150 validation repertoires were generated on the platform also employed for the approximately 690 repertoires of the first cohort. The study was designed to test whether signatures of past pathogen exposure could be identified by cataloging public T cell receptors. In addition to the first cohort of 666 subjects, a separate validation cohort of approximately 120 different subjects was used. High-throughput TCR immunosequencing, statistical association of individual TCRs with disease status, and machine learning were combined to predict cytomegalovirus infection status. Broader findings and caveats from the paper: The classifier was reported to diagnose cytomegalovirus status with high specificity and sensitivity in both the original and validation cohorts. It was suggested by the authors that the approach could potentially be generalized to other disease states and immunological phenotypes. A later analysis had no HLA typing for the validation cohort, so co-occurrence there was scored across all 130 or so repertoires. The study gave a list of 150 to 200 TCR beta chains associated with cytomegalovirus. Most TCR sequences were observed very rarely across donors, whereas some public TCRs were present in many individuals. Subsequent analysis determined that TCRs grouped into clusters in the first cohort also showed a tendency toward co-occurrence across the approximately 110 validation repertoires, and approximately 94% of cluster scores exceeded 0. A few of the identified cytomegalovirus-associated TCR beta chains were confirmed in vitro to be specific for cytomegalovirus antigens.

The library relied on the immunoSEQ multiplex PCR assay. On the study's bioinformatics: To diagnose cytomegalovirus status from the catalog of TCR beta chain sequences, a statistical classification framework was built. Imported from immuneACCESS, the table was reduced by TCRdb to in-frame sequences with V and J called. These copies leave out some clones; in studies compared against another copy, an unresolved V gene accounts for under half, and the cause of the remainder is not known. The D gene and trimming were derived from the DNA, and the V and J assignments and clone size from that table. In all, the sample holds some 98,000 clones, and about 83% of those were seen once. Roughly 3.7% of the sample rests with the top ten. V and J are truncated by 0 bases and 6 bases respectively, leaving an intervening sequence of 7 bases. Via the germline V gene, CDR1 is SGDLS and CDR2 YYNGEE. The CDR3, cysteine through phenylalanine, is 12 amino acids long. The retained sequence is limited to the CDR3, 36 bases, with the frame set at the first base.

Of note for this clone: Its specific antigen is unknown. No base qualities exist here, and no much larger clone lies one base off it.

The donors were included in the validation cohort of over a hundred subjects, a group kept apart from the roughly 680-subject first cohort. The TCR comes from a woman aged 25 to 39 in good health and CMV-seronegative. Here the chain combines TRBV9 and TRBJ2-7; confidence is insufficient to name the D gene. Sequencing was performed on PBMCs. The CDR3 amino acid sequence is: CASSVVPSEQYF. The DNA is TGTGCCAGCAGCGTAGTTCCCTCCGAGCAGTACTTC.